This T cell receptor (beta chain) was sequenced for a study of blood T cell repertoires in COVID-19. Overall study: The United States, Italy and Spain provided the acute and convalescent COVID-19 samples. Sources were T cells, B-cell-depleted T cells, or PBMCs; the material itself was cDNA or gDNA.

This CDR3 is 13 amino acids long. V was pared by 4 bases and J by 5 bases, with 1 base of the junction left unmatched. Germline V lookup: CDR1 MDHEN, CDR2 SYDVKM. In the study's own analysis: Estimation of nucleated cell counts was performed using reference gene primer amplification. Sequencing was performed with immunoSEQ multiplex PCR; in TCRdb, only in-frame clones are kept and a portion is missing. From that table come the V and J calls and clone size; the DNA was used to work out D and trimming. The sample contains around 86,000 clones, 85% of which appear only once. The sample was peripheral blood. The chain is built from TRBV28 and TRBJ2-1, with TRBD1 matching over 8 bases. The TCR was taken from a man older than 75 with acute or convalescent COVID-19. The CDR3 bases are TGTGCCAGCAGTTGGACAGGGAACAATGAGCAGTTCTTC. As protein: CASSWTGNNEQFF.